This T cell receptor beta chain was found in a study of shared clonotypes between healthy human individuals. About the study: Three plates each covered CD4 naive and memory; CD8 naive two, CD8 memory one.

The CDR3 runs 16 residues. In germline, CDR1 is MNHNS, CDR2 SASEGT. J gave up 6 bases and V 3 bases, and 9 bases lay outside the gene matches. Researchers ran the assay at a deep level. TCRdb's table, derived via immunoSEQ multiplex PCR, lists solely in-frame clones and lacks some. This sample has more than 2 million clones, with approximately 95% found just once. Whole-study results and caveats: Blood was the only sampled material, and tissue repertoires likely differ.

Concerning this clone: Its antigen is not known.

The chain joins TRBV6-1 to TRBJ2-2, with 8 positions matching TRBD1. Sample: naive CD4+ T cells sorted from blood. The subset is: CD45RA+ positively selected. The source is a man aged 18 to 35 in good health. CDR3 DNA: TGTGCCAGCAGTGATGGTGCAGGGGGCTTGTCCGGGGAGCTGTTTTTT. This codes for CASSDGAGGLSGELFF.